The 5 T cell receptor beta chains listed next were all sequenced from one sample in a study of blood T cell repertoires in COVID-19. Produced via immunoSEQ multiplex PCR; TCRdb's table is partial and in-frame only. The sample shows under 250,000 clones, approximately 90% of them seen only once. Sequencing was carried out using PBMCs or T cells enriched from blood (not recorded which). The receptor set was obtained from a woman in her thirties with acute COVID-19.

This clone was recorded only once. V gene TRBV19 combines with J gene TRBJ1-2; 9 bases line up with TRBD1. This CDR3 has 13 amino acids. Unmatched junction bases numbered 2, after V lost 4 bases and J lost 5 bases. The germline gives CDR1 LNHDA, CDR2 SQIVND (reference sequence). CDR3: CASSTTGGYGYTF. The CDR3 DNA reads TGTGCCAGTAGTACGACAGGGGGATATGGCTACACCTTC.

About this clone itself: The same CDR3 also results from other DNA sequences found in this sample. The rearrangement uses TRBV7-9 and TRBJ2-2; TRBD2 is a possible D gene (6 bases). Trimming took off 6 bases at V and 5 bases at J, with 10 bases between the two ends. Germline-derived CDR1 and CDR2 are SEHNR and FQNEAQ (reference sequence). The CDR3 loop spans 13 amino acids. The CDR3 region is CASRGTATGELFF. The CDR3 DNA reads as TGTGCCAGCAGGGGGACTGCAACCGGGGAGCTGTTTTTT.

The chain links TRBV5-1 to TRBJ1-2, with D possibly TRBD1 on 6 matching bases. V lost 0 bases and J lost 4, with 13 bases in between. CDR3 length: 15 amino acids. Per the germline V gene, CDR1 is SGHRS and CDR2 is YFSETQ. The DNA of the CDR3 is TGCGCCAGCAGCTTGGAGGGGGTAAAGAGCTATGGCTACACCTTC. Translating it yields CASSLEGVKSYGYTF.

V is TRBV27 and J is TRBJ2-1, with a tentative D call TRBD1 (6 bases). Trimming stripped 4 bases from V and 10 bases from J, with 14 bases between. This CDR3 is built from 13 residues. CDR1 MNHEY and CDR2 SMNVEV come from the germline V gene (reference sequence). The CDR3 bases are TGTGCCAGCAGTTCCACAGGGATCGGGGAGCAGTTCTTC. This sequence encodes CASSSTGIGEQFF.

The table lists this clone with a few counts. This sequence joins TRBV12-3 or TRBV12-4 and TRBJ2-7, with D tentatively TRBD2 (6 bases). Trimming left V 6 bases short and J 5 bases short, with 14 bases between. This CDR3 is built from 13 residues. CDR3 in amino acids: CASSRGGVDEQYF. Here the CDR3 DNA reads TGTGCCAGCAGCCGAGGAGGGGTAGACGAGCAGTACTTC.